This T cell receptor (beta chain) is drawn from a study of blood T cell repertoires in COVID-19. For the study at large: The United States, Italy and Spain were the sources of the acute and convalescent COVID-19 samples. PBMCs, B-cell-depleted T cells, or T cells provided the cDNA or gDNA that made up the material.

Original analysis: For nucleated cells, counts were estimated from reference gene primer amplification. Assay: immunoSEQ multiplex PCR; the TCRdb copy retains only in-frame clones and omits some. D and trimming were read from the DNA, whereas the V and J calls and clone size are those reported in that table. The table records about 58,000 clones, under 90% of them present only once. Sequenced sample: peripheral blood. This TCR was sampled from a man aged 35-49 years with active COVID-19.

CDR3 in DNA: TGTGCCAGCAGCCCCCAACAGGGAGAAGGCTACACCTTC. This translates into CASSPQQGEGYTF. The V call is TRBV5-4, the J call TRBJ1-2; TRBD1 might be the D (6 bases). Trimming cost V 4 bases and J 8 bases, with 15 bases left between them. The CDR3 loop spans 13 amino acids. CDR1 SGHNT and CDR2 YYREEE come from the germline V gene (reference sequence).